These 25 T cell receptor beta chains were all obtained from the same sample, sequenced in a study of T cell responses to AZD1222 COVID-19 vaccine. The table came from immunoSEQ multiplex PCR; TCRdb's copy has only in-frame clones and leaves some out. The sample lists over 45,000 clones, about 88% occurring once. The sequences come from peripheral blood, collected 28 days after the second AZD1222 dose. The receptors come from an adult who received the AZD1222 COVID-19 vaccine.

This clone is a singleton in its sample. This chain uses TRBV5-5 with TRBJ1-4; TRBD1 might be the D (5 bases). The CDR3 extends over 15 amino acids. V lost 4 bases and J 4 bases, leaving 14 bases between the germline ends. CDR1 and CDR2 (germline): SGHKS, YYEKEE (reference sequence). CDR3 in amino acids: CASSPTGRINEKLFF. CDR3 DNA: TGTGCCAGCAGCCCCACGGGACGGATTAATGAAAAACTGTTTTTT.

DNA for the CDR3: TGTGCCAGTAGTATTGGGGGCCCGTGGCTAGCGGGAGTCAAAGCCAAAAACATTCAGTACTTC. Protein product: CASSIGGPWLAGVKAKNIQYF. The V and J genes are TRBV19 and TRBJ2-4; TRBD2 agrees at 10 bases. The CDR3 has 21 amino acids. V trimming: 3 bases; J trimming: 0 bases; junction bases outside the gene matches: 17. CDR1 and CDR2 (germline): LNHDA, SQIVND (reference sequence).

This clone occurred a few times. The chain is built from TRBV7-2 and TRBJ2-1; D gene ambiguous. The CDR3 sequence is 14 residues long. Germline CDR1 is SGHTA and CDR2 is FQGNSA. Trimming left V 1 base short and J 8 bases short, with 12 bases between. CDR3 sequence reads: CASSLDGPLDEQFF. The CDR3 DNA reads as TGTGCCAGCAGCTTAGATGGACCTCTGGATGAGCAGTTCTTC.

The gene calls are TRBV4-2 and TRBJ1-4; TRBD1 matches at 9 bases. Trimming took 2 bases from V and 6 from J; bases not matched to a gene: 10. This CDR3 has 17 residues. CDR1 and CDR2 (germline): LGHNA, YNFKEQ. The CDR3 DNA reads as TGTGCCAGCAGCCAACCAAAGTACAGGGGGCGGTATGAAAAACTGTTTTTT. As protein: CASSQPKYRGRYEKLFF.

J is TRBJ1-4 and V is TRBV7-6, with 11 bases that match TRBD1. The CDR3 length is 14 residues. V lost 3 bases, J lost 7 bases, and 1 base stayed unmatched. Per the germline V gene, CDR1 is SGHVS and CDR2 is FNYEAQ. In DNA form, the CDR3 reads TGTGCCAGCAGCTTGGGACAGGGGGGTGAAAAACTGTTTTTT. As protein: CASSLGQGGEKLFF. Combining the CDR3 with reference TRBV7-6 and TRBJ1-4 gives the whole variable domain GAGVSQSPRYKVTKRGQDVALRCDPISGHVSLYWYRQALGQGPEFLTYFNYEAQQDKSGLPNDRFSAERPEGSISTLTIQRTEQRDSAMYRCASSLGQGGEKLFFGSGTQLSVL.

The V gene is TRBV5-5, the J gene TRBJ2-2; tentatively, D is TRBD1 (6 bases). The CDR3 length is 15 residues. CDR1 is SGHKS, CDR2 YYEKEE, per germline (reference sequence). V lost 0 bases and J lost 5, with 11 bases in between. The CDR3 DNA reads as TGTGCCAGCAGCTTGGGGGGGCCAGGAACCGGGGAGCTGTTTTTT. It translates to CASSLGGPGTGELFF.

V is TRBV19 and J is TRBJ1-1; unclear D gene. Looked up from germline, CDR1 is LNHDA and CDR2 is SQIVND (reference sequence). V was trimmed by 6 bases and J by 10 bases, leaving 15 bases between them. CDR3 length: 12 amino acids. CDR3 nucleotide sequence: TGTGCCAGTAGCCGGGCCCCCAGGAGAGCTTTCTTT. This gives the protein CASSRAPRRAFF. The full variable domain, completed using reference TRBV19 and TRBJ1-1, is DGGITQSPKYLFRKEGQNVTLSCEQNLNHDAMYWYRQDPGQGLRLIYYSQIVNDFQKGDIAEGYSVSREKKESFPLTVTSAQKNPTAFYLCASSRAPRRAFFGQGTRLTVV.

V and J are TRBV27 and TRBJ1-6; D remains ambiguous. The germline gives CDR1 MNHEY, CDR2 SMNVEV (reference sequence). This CDR3 is built from 16 residues. V lost 3 bases, J lost 0 bases, and 9 bases lay in between. CDR3: CASSFWASSYNSPLHF. CDR3 nucleotide sequence: TGTGCCAGCAGTTTTTGGGCTAGCTCCTATAATTCACCCCTCCACTTT.

The chain joins TRBV3-1 (or the pseudogene TRBV3-2) to TRBJ2-3; no clear D gene. This CDR3 spans 15 amino acids. V was pared by 0 bases and J by 1 base, with 8 bases between. Germline V CDR1 and CDR2: LGHDT, YNNKEL (reference sequence). The CDR3 loop reads CASSQDWAGTDTQYF. The CDR3 DNA follows: TGTGCCAGCAGCCAAGATTGGGCCGGCACAGATACGCAGTATTTT.

The rearrangement uses TRBV5-1 and TRBJ1-2, with D tentatively TRBD1 (5 bases). This CDR3 region has 13 residues. CDR1 and CDR2 (germline): SGHRS, YFSETQ. V was clipped by 4 bases and J by 1 base, with 8 bases between them. CDR3 sequence (DNA): TGCGCCAGCAGCCACGACAGTAACTATGGCTACACCTTC. It translates to CASSHDSNYGYTF.

The chain couples TRBV7-3 to TRBJ1-6; possibly TRBD1 for D (6 bases). This CDR3 comprises 16 residues. Trimming stripped 4 bases from V and 9 bases from J, with 19 bases between. The germline CDR1 and CDR2 sequences are SGHTA and FQGTGA. The CDR3 DNA sequence: TGTGCCAGCAGCTCGCAGGGAGGCAGGGGTAGTTCACCCCTCCACTTT. Protein product: CASSSQGGRGSSPLHF. Drawing the rest from reference TRBV7-3 and TRBJ1-6, the complete variable domain is GAGVSQTPSNKVTEKGKYVELRCDPISGHTALYWYRQSLGQGPEFLIYFQGTGAADDSGLPNDRFFAVRPEGSVSTLKIQRTERGDSAVYLCASSSQGGRGSSPLHFGNGTRLTVT.

The V gene is TRBV2, the J gene TRBJ1-2; possible D gene TRBD1, 5 bases. The CDR3 spans 13 residues. CDR1 is SNHLY, CDR2 FYNNEI, per germline. With 5 bases removed from V and 4 bases from J, the gap between germline ends came to 11 bases. This chain's CDR3 is CASSPDKFYGYTF. The CDR3 region has the DNA TGTGCCAGCAGTCCGGACAAGTTCTATGGCTACACCTTC.

The V and J genes are TRBV7-9 and TRBJ1-1, with TRBD1 as a possible D gene (5 bases). Trimming removed 0 bases from V and 3 bases from J, with 11 bases in between. In germline, CDR1 is SEHNR, CDR2 FQNEAQ (reference sequence). This CDR3 contains 15 residues. CDR3 bases: TGTGCCAGCAGCTTAGCTCGGCTGGGGGACACTGAAGCTTTCTTT. The encoded protein is CASSLARLGDTEAFF. The complete variable domain, with remaining parts taken from reference TRBV7-9 and TRBJ1-1, reads DTGVSQNPRHKITKRGQNVTFRCDPISEHNRLYWYRQTLGQGPEFLTYFQNEAQLEKSRLLSDRFSAERPKGSFSTLEIQRTEQGDSAMYLCASSLARLGDTEAFFGQGTRLTVV.

This chain links TRBV27 with TRBJ2-1; 8 nucleotides match TRBD2. The CDR3 sequence is 16 residues long. Germline V CDR1 and CDR2: MNHEY, SMNVEV (reference sequence). Unmatched junction bases numbered 9, after V lost 4 bases and J lost 4 bases. CDR3 DNA: TGTGCCAGCAGTTCCGGGGGGGAAACCAGGTACAATGAGCAGTTCTTC. As protein: CASSSGGETRYNEQFF.

V and J are TRBV28 and TRBJ1-3; perhaps TRBD1 as D (5 bases). This CDR3 is built from 15 residues. Germline V gene data show CDR1 as MDHEN and CDR2 as SYDVKM. Trimming removed 2 bases from V and 4 bases from J, with 12 bases in between. CDR3 protein: CASSLGGSGGNTIYF. The CDR3 DNA reads TGTGCCAGCAGTTTAGGGGGTTCTGGGGGAAACACCATATATTTT.

Only one count was recorded for this clone. The rearrangement joins TRBV11-1 to TRBJ2-1; D is possibly TRBD1 or TRBD2 (6 bases each). CDR3 size: 16 residues. The V end was cut by 5 bases, the J end by 8 bases, with 22 bases between. The V gene's germline CDR1 is SGHAT and CDR2 FQDESV (reference sequence). The CDR3 protein is CASSLHLGGGNHEQFF. In DNA, the CDR3 is TGTGCCAGCAGCCTCCACCTGGGGGGCGGAAATCATGAGCAGTTCTTC.

The rearrangement joins TRBV28 to TRBJ2-5, with a weak D call TRBD2 (5 bases). Trimming left V 6 bases short and J 2 bases short, with 10 bases between. Germline lookup yields CDR1 MDHEN and CDR2 SYDVKM. The CDR3 has 13 residues. CDR3 sequence: CASRSGGQETQYF. The CDR3 DNA is TGTGCCAGCAGGTCAGGCGGGCAAGAGACCCAGTACTTC.

The chain recombines TRBV3-1 (or the pseudogene TRBV3-2) with TRBJ2-5; the D gene could be TRBD1 or TRBD2 (5 bases each). V dropped 4 bases and J dropped 5 bases, with 17 bases sitting between them. The CDR3 runs to 15 residues. Germline values: CDR1 LGHDT, CDR2 YNNKEL (reference sequence). The CDR3, as DNA: TGTGCCAGCAGCCCCGGGCCCTCGAGGGGTGAGACCCAGTACTTC. Its protein is CASSPGPSRGETQYF.

The chain combines TRBV5-1 with TRBJ2-1; D possibly matches TRBD1 or TRBD2 (5 bases each). V gave up 4 bases and J gave up 5 bases, with 10 bases separating them. CDR1 and CDR2 (germline): SGHRS, YFSETQ. The CDR3 runs 13 residues. CDR3 nucleotides: TGCGCCAGCAGCCTTGGGACCAACAATGAGCAGTTCTTC. Its protein is CASSLGTNNEQFF.

This sequence joins TRBV2 and TRBJ1-1; D is unresolved. The CDR3 loop spans 15 amino acids. Trimming took 2 bases from V and 6 from J, leaving 16 bases between them. The germline gives CDR1 SNHLY, CDR2 FYNNEI. The CDR3 region has the DNA TGTGCCAGCAGTGAAAATCCGGGTTTTAGAGCTGAAGCTTTCTTT. It yields the protein CASSENPGFRAEAFF.

The J gene is TRBJ1-1, the V gene TRBV27, with 9 nucleotides matching TRBD1. The CDR3 sequence is 15 residues long. Trimming at V came to 5 bases and at J to 4 bases, leaving 8 bases not matched to a gene. Germline CDR1 MNHEY, CDR2 SMNVEV (reference sequence). Here the CDR3 DNA reads TGTGCCAGCAGTCTGTGGACAGGGGCGAGCACTGAAGCTTTCTTT. It is translated as CASSLWTGASTEAFF.

This rearrangement joins TRBV5-1 to TRBJ2-5; TRBD2 matches at 12 bases. Germline assignment: CDR1 SGHRS and CDR2 YFSETQ. The V segment lost 4 bases and the J segment 4 bases; nucleotides outside the gene matches: 11. The CDR3 runs 17 residues. The CDR3 region has the DNA TGCGCCAGCAGCGCCGGAGCACTAGCGGGGGGAACAGAGACCCAGTACTTC. Protein product: CASSAGALAGGTETQYF.

The rearrangement links TRBV12-3 or TRBV12-4 to TRBJ1-1; D is unresolved. The CDR3 loop spans 12 amino acids. Trimming removed 3 bases from V and 1 base from J, with 3 bases in between. The CDR3 here is CASSLRNTEAFF. CDR3 sequence (DNA): TGTGCCAGCAGTTTGAGGAACACTGAAGCTTTCTTT.

This chain links TRBV5-6 with TRBJ2-1; 9 bases line up with TRBD2. V shed 3 bases, J shed 4 bases, and the junction held 8 bases outside the gene matches. The CDR3 has 16 amino acids. Germline V gives CDR1 SGHDT, CDR2 YYEEEE. The CDR3 nucleotides read TGTGCCAGCAGCTCCCAACGAGCGGGGGGATACAATGAGCAGTTCTTC. Its translation: CASSSQRAGGYNEQFF.

The genes are TRBV19 and TRBJ1-4; D not resolved. CDR1 and CDR2 from the germline V gene are LNHDA and SQIVND (reference sequence). The CDR3 loop spans 14 amino acids. V was shortened by 8 bases and J by 5 bases, with 15 bases between the two germline ends. Written as DNA, the CDR3 is TGTGCCAGTTCCGTCATGGTGGGGAATGAAAAACTGTTTTTT. This gives the protein CASSVMVGNEKLFF. The full variable domain, rest sourced from reference TRBV19 and TRBJ1-4, is DGGITQSPKYLFRKEGQNVTLSCEQNLNHDAMYWYRQDPGQGLRLIYYSQIVNDFQKGDIAEGYSVSREKKESFPLTVTSAQKNPTAFYLCASSVMVGNEKLFFGSGTQLSVL.